This paragraph covers one TCR beta chain sequence. V lost 8 bases and J 5 bases, leaving 16 bases between the germline ends. The CDR3 extends over 14 amino acids. Germline CDR1 and CDR2: MNHEY and SVGAGI. The entry originates in a study of T cell changes during pregnancy in multiple sclerosis. TCRdb keeps only in-frame clones here, not all; method: immunoSEQ multiplex PCR. This table has around 40,000 clones, approximately 90% appearing once. This specimen was CD4+ T cells from peripheral blood mononuclear cells, taken before pregnancy. V and J are TRBV6-5 and TRBJ2-1; tentatively, D is TRBD1 (6 bases). This TCR came from a female donor with multiple sclerosis, enrolled in a pregnancy study. In nucleotides, the CDR3 is TGTGCCAGCGGACAGTTTAGGGACGACAATGAGCAGTTCTTC. As protein: CASGQFRDDNEQFF.